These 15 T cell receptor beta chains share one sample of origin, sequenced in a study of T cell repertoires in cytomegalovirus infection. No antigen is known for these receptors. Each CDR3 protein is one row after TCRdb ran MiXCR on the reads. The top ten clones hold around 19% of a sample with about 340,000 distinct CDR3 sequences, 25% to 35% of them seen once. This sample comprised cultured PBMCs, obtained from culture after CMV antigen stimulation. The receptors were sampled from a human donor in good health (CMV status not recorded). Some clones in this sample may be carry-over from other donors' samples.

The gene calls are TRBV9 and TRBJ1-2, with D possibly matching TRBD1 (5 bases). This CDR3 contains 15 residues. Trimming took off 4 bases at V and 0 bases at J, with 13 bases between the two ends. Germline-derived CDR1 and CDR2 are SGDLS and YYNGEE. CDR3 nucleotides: TGTGCCAGCAGCTCCCGGGACGTAGCTAACTATGGCTACACCTTC. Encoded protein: CASSSRDVANYGYTF.

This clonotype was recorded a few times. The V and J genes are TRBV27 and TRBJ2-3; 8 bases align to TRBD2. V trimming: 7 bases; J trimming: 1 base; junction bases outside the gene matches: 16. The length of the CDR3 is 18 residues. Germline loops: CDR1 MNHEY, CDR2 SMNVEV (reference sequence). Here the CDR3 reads CASTPIDEREKGTDTQYF. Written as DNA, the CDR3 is TGTGCCAGCACCCCAATTGACGAGCGGGAGAAAGGCACAGATACGCAGTATTTT.

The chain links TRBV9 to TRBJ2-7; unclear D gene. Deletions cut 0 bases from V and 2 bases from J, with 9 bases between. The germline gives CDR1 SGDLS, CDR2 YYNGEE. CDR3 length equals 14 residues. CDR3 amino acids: CASSVGLAPYEQYF. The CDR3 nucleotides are TGTGCCAGCAGCGTAGGACTTGCTCCCTACGAGCAGTACTTC.

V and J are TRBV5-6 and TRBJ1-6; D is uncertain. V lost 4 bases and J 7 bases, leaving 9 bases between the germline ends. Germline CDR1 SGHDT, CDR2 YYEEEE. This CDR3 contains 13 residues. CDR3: CASSRRSNSPLHF. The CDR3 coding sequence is TGTGCCAGCAGCCGGCGGTCCAATTCACCCCTCCACTTT.

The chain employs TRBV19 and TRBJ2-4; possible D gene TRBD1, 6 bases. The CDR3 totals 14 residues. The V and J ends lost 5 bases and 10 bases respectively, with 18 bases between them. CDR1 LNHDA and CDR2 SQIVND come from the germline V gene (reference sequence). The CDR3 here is CASSPGAGRGIQYF. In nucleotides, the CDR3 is TGTGCCAGTAGTCCCGGGGCCGGCAGGGGAATTCAGTACTTC.

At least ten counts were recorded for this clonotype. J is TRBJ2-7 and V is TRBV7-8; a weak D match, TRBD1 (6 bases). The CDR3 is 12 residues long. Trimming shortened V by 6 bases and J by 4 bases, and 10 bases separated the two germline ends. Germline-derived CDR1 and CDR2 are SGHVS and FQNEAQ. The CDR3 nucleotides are TGTGCCAGCAGTTTCCAGGGGTACGAGCAGTACTTC. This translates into CASSFQGYEQYF. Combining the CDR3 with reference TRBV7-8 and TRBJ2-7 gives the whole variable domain GAGVSQSPRYKVAKRGQDVALRCDPISGHVSLFWYQQALGQGPEFLTYFQNEAQLDKSGLPSDRFFAERPEGSVSTLKIQRTQQEDSAVYLCASSFQGYEQYFGPGTRLTVT.

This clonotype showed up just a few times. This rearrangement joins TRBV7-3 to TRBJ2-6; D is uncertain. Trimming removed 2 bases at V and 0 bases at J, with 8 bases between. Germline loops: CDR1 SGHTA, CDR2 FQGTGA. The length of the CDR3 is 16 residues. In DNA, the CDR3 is TGTGCCAGCAGCTTAGCGGCCAACTCTGGGGCCAACGTCCTGACTTTC. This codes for CASSLAANSGANVLTF.

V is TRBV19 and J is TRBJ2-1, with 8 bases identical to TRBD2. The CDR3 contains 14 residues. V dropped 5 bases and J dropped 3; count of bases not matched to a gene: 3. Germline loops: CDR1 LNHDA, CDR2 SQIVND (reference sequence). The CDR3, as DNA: TGTGCCAGTAGTGAGAGCGGGAGCTACAATGAGCAGTTCTTC. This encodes CASSESGSYNEQFF.

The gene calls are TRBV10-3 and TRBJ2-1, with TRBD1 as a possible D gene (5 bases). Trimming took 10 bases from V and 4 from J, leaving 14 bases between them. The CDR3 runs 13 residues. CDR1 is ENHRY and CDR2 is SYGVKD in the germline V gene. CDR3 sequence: CATLDSKYNEQFF. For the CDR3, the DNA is TGTGCCACCCTAGACAGCAAGTACAATGAGCAGTTCTTC.

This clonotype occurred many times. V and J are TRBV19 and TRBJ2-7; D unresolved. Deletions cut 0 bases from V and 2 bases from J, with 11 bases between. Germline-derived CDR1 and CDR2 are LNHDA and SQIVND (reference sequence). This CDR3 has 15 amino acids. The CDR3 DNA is TGTGCCAGTAGTATAGAGCGGCTCGCCCCCTACGAGCAGTACTTC. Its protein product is CASSIERLAPYEQYF. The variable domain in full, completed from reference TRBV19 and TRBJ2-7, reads DGGITQSPKYLFRKEGQNVTLSCEQNLNHDAMYWYRQDPGQGLRLIYYSQIVNDFQKGDIAEGYSVSREKKESFPLTVTSAQKNPTAFYLCASSIERLAPYEQYFGPGTRLTVT.

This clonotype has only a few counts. CDR3 nucleotide sequence: TGTGCCAGCAGTCAGACGGCAGGGGGGATGAGCACTGAAGCTTTCTTT. It encodes CASSQTAGGMSTEAFF. V is TRBV27 and J is TRBJ1-1; TRBD1 matches at 7 bases. There are 16 residues in the CDR3. V lost 5 bases and J lost 4; bases outside the gene matches: 13. Germline CDR1 MNHEY, CDR2 SMNVEV (reference sequence).

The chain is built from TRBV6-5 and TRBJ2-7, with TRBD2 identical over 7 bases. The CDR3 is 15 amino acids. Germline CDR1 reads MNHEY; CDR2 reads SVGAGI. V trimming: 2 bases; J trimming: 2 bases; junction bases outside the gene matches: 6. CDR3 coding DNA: TGTGCCAGCAGTTACGACGGGGGGAGAACCTACGAGCAGTACTTC. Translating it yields CASSYDGGRTYEQYF.

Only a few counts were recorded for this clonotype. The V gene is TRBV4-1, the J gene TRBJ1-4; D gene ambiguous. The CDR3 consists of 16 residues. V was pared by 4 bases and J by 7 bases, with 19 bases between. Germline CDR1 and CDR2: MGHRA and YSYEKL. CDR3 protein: CASSRPFVRIGEKLFF. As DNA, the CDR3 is TGCGCCAGCAGCCGCCCCTTCGTGAGAATAGGTGAAAAACTGTTTTTT.

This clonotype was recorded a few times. The CDR3 is CASSLGGQTLHF. DNA for the CDR3: TGTGCCAGCAGTTTGGGCGGTCAAACCCTCCACTTT. The chain couples TRBV12-3 or TRBV12-4 to TRBJ1-6; D not certain. V was pared by 3 bases and J by 14 bases, with 11 bases between. The length of the CDR3 is 12 residues.

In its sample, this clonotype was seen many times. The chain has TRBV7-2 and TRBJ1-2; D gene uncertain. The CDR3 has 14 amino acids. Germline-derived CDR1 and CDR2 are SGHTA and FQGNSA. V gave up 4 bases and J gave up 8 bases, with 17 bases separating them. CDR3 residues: CASSSGRWREGYTF. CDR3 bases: TGTGCCAGCAGCTCGGGCCGGTGGCGGGAGGGCTACACCTTC.